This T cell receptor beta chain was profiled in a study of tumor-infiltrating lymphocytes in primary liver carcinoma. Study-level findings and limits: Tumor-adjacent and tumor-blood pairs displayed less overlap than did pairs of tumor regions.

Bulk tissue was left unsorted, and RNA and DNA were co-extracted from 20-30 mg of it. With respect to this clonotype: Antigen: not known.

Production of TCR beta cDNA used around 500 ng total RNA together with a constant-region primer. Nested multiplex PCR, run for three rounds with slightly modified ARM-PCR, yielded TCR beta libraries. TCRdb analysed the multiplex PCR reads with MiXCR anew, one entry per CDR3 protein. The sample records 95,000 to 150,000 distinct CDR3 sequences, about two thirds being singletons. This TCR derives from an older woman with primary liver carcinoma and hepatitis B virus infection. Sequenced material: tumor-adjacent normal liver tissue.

The CDR3 is CVNSFTNSNQPQHF. CDR3 nucleotides: TGTGTCAACAGTTTCACAAATAGCAATCAGCCCCAGCATTTT. The chain recombines TRBV6-2 or TRBV6-3 with TRBJ1-5, with D unclear. The CDR3 spans 14 residues. Germline loops: CDR1 MNHEY, CDR2 SVGEGT.